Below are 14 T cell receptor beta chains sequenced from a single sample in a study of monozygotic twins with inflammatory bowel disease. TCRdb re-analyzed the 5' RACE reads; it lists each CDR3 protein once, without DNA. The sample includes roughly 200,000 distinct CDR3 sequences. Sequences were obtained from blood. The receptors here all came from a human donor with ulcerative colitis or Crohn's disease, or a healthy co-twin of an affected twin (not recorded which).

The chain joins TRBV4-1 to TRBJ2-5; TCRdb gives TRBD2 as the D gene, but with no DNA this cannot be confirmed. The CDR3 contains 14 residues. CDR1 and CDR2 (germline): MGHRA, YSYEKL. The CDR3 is CASSQWGTSGSQYF.

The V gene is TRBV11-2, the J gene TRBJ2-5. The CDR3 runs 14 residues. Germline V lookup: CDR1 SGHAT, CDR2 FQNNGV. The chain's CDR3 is CASSPTDGQETQYF.

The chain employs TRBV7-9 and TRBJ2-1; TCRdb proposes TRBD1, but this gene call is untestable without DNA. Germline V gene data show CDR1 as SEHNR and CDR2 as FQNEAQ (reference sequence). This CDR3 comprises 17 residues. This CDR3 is CASSAGDKSGGYNEQFF. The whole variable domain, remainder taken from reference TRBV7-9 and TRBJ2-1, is DTGVSQNPRHKITKRGQNVTFRCDPISEHNRLYWYRQTLGQGPEFLTYFQNEAQLEKSRLLSDRFSAERPKGSFSTLEIQRTEQGDSAMYLCASSAGDKSGGYNEQFFGPGTRLTVL.

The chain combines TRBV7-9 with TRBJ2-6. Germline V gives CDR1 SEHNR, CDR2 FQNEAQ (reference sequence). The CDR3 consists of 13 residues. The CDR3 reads CASGQSGVNVLTF.

CDR3 region: CASSFASGAYEQYF. The chain is built from TRBV5-1 and TRBJ2-7; TCRdb lists TRBD2, though no DNA is available to test this call. This CDR3 contains 14 residues. The germline CDR1 and CDR2 sequences are SGHRS and YFSETQ.

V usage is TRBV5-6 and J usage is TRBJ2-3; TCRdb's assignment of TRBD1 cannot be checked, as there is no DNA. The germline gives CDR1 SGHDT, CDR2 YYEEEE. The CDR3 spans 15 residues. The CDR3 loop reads CASLWGTGQASEKYF.

CDR3 region: CASYAAQGSNTEAFF. This chain uses TRBV18 with TRBJ1-1; TCRdb gives TRBD1 as the D gene, but with no DNA this cannot be confirmed. The CDR3 contains 15 residues. Germline CDR1 KGHSH, CDR2 LQKENI. Full variable domain (remainder filled in from reference TRBV18 and TRBJ1-1): NAGVMQNPRHLVRRRGQEARLRCSPMKGHSHVYWYRQLPEEGLKFMVYLQKENIIDESGMPKERFSAEFPKEGPSILRIQQVVRGDSAAYFCASYAAQGSNTEAFFGQGTRLTVV.

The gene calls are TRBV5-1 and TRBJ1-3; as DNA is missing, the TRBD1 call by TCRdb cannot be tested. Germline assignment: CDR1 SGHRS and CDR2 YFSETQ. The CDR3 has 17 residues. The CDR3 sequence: CASSLTGQPNSGNTIYF. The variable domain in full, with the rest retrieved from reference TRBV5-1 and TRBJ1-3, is KAGVTQTPRYLIKTRGQQVTLSCSPISGHRSVSWYQQTPGQGLQFLFEYFSETQRNKGNFPGRFSGRQFSNSRSEMNVSTLELGDSALYLCASSLTGQPNSGNTIYFGEGSWLTVV.

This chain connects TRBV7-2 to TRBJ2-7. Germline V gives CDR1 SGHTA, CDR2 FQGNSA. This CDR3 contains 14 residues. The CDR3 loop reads CASGKGGERYEQYF.

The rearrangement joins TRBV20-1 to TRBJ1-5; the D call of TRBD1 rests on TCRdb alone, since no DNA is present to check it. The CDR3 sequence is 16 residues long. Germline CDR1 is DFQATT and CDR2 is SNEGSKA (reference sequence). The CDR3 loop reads CSANPLGGGENQPQHF.

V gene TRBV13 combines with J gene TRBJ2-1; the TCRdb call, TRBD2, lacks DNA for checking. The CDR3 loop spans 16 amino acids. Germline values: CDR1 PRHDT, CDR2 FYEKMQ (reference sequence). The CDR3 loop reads CASSYPSGTRYNEQFF.

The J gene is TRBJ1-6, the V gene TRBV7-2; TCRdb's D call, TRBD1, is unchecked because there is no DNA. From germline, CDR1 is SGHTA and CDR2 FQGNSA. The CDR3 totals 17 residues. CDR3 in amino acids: CASSLLGQSSYNSPLHF.

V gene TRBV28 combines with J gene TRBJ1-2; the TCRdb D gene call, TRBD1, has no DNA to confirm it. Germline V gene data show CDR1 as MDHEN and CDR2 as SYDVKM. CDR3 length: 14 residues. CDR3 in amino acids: CASRGGPDNYGYTF.

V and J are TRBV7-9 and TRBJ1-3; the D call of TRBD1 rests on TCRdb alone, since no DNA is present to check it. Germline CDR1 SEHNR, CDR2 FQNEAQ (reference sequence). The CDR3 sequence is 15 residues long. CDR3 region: CASPQQGASGNTIYF.